One T cell receptor beta chain is described in this entry. Patients having Susac syndrome satisfied recently defined diagnostic criteria for definite or probable disease. This sample stems from a study of CD8 T cells in Susac syndrome. RNA in amounts of roughly 0.5 to 1 ug was reverse transcribed with random hexamers. TCRdb processed the immunoSEQ multiplex PCR reads anew with MiXCR; each CDR3 protein has one entry. This sample has approximately 260,000 distinct CDR3 sequences, with 90% to 96% found just once. The CDR3 contains 16 residues. From germline, CDR1 is LGHDT and CDR2 YNNKEL (reference sequence). Trimming pared 0 bases from V and 3 bases from J, leaving 13 bases between.

This receptor was taken from a human donor with Susac syndrome. Sequencing was carried out using CD4+ T cells from PBMCs. The V call is TRBV3-1, the J call TRBJ2-3, with D possibly TRBD2 on 5 matching bases. CDR3 residues: CASSQDMSSLTDTQYF. In DNA, the CDR3 is TGTGCCAGCAGCCAAGATATGTCTAGCTTGACAGATACGCAGTATTTT.